This TCR beta chain was sequenced in a study of blood T cell repertoires in COVID-19. TCRdb keeps only in-frame clones here, not all; method: immunoSEQ multiplex PCR. Seen here are some 270,000 clones, around 89% observed once, and the top ten hold around 2.3%. V shed 3 bases and J shed 4 bases, with 9 bases lying between them. The CDR3 extends over 13 amino acids. The sample comprised peripheral blood. The V and J genes are TRBV12-3 or TRBV12-4 and TRBJ1-1, with D unresolved. The TCR comes from a woman aged 60-75 years with COVID-19, enrolled during active disease. The CDR3 is CASSFIRGTEAFF. CDR3 in DNA: TGTGCCAGCAGTTTTATCAGAGGCACTGAAGCTTTCTTT.